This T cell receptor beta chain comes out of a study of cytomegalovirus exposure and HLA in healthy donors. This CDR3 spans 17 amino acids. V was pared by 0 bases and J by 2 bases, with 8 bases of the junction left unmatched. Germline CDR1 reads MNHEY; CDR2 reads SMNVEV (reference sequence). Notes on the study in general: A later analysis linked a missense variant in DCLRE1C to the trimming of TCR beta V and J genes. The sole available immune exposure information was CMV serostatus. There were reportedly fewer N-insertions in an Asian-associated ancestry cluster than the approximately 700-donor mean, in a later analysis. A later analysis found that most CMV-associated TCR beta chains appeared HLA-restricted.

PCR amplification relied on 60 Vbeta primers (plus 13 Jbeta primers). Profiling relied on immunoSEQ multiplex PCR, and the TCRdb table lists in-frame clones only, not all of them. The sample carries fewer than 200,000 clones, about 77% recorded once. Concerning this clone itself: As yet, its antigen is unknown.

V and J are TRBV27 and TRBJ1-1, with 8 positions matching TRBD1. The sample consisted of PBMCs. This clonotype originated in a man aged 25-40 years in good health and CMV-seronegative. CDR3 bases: TGTGCCAGCAGTTTATCTACGACAGGGGTTAGAAACACTGAAGCTTTCTTT. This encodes CASSLSTTGVRNTEAFF.